These 5 T cell receptor beta chains came from one sample sequenced in a study of blood T cell repertoires in COVID-19. Generated by immunoSEQ multiplex PCR, the TCRdb table keeps only in-frame clones and is missing some. The sample includes 50,000 to 65,000 clones, around 74% of them seen just once. Sequenced sample: peripheral blood. These TCRs come from a woman between 45 and 65 years old with active or convalescent COVID-19.

This clone was picked up one time. This may arise from a read error, as a much more abundant clone is one base away. The chain employs TRBV2 and TRBJ2-7; no reliable D call. The CDR3 runs 11 residues. V was clipped by 4 bases and J by 2 bases, with 3 bases between them. Germline V gives CDR1 SNHLY, CDR2 FYNNEI. DNA for the CDR3: TGTGCCAGCAGTGTCACCTACGAGCAGTACTTC. Amino acids: CASSVTYEQYF.

V and J are TRBV7-3 and TRBJ1-1; TRBD1 agrees at 8 bases. Trimming at V came to 6 bases and at J to 4 bases, leaving 4 bases not matched to a gene. Germline CDR1 is SGHTA and CDR2 is FQGTGA. The CDR3 is 13 amino acids. The CDR3 region is CASSLDRGTEAFF. The CDR3 DNA reads as TGTGCCAGCAGTCTAGACAGGGGCACTGAAGCTTTCTTT.

This sequence joins TRBV7-2 and TRBJ1-4; 8 bases line up with TRBD1. The V and J ends lost 3 bases and 7 bases, in that order; junction bases with no gene match: 4. The CDR3 has 14 residues. The germline CDR1 and CDR2 sequences are SGHTA and FQGNSA. DNA for the CDR3: TGTGCCAGCAGCTTGGACAGGGTTGGTGAAAAACTGTTTTTT. Translated, it gives CASSLDRVGEKLFF.

The chain combines TRBV5-1 with TRBJ2-5; TRBD1 matches at 7 bases. From germline, CDR1 is SGHRS and CDR2 YFSETQ. CDR3 size: 12 residues. The trim removed 5 bases at V and 5 bases at J, leaving 3 bases unmatched. The CDR3 DNA reads TGCGCCAGCAGAGGGGGCAGGGAGACCCAGTACTTC. It yields the protein CASRGGRETQYF.

The rearrangement joins TRBV5-1 to TRBJ2-7; 7 nucleotides align to TRBD1. CDR1 is SGHRS, CDR2 YFSETQ, per germline. CDR3 length: 14 amino acids. Unmatched junction bases numbered 6, after V lost 4 bases and J lost 2 bases. CDR3 region: CASSEQGLPYEQYF. For the CDR3, the DNA is TGCGCCAGCAGCGAACAGGGGCTTCCCTACGAGCAGTACTTC.